The present entry profiles one T cell receptor beta chain with its context. Since the CDR3 does not end with the conserved phenylalanine or tryptophan, this likely comes from a read error. Three rounds of nested PCR, following a modified ARM-PCR protocol, produced the TCRbeta library. TCRdb called the multiplex PCR reads again in MiXCR, with one record for every CDR3 protein. This sample has over 130,000 distinct CDR3 sequences, with roughly 70% found just once. The CDR3 is 14 residues long. Per germline, CDR1 MNHNS and CDR2 SASEGT. The V segment lost 8 bases and the J segment 4 bases; nucleotides outside the gene matches: 7. The template was RNA from unsorted bulk tissue. This record comes from a study of tumor and adjacent non-tumor tissue in lung cancer.

The V and J genes are TRBV6-1 and TRBJ2-3, with 9 bases lining up with TRBD2. Sequences were obtained from lung tumor tissue. The clonotype comes from a man in his sixties with small cell lung cancer. The CDR3, as DNA: TGTGCCAGCCGCGGCGCTAGCGGGGCAGATACGCAGTATTTG. Residues: CASRGASGADTQYL.